This T cell receptor beta chain was sequenced during a study of blood T cell repertoires in COVID-19. As for the study in general: The United States, Italy and Spain supplied acute and convalescent COVID-19 samples. T cells, B-cell-depleted T cells, or PBMCs supplied cDNA or gDNA.

Authors' analysis steps: Nucleated cell counts were estimated from reference gene primer amplification. Using immunoSEQ multiplex PCR, the repertoire was profiled, and TCRdb retains in-frame clones only, with some absent. V and J calls and clone size are as listed in that table; D and trimming were resolved from the DNA. The data show under 50,000 clones, around four fifths seen once. This clone is a singleton in its sample. Sequencing input: peripheral blood. The sequence derives from a man between 65 and 85 years old with acute or convalescent COVID-19.

The CDR3 nucleotides are TGTGCCAGCAGCCAGCGACAGGGGGCTAACTACAATGAGCAGTTCTTC. Its translation: CASSQRQGANYNEQFF. This chain uses TRBV9 with TRBJ2-1, with 10 bases fitting TRBD1. Looked up from germline, CDR1 is SGDLS and CDR2 is YYNGEE. This CDR3 region has 16 residues. Unmatched junction bases numbered 7, after V lost 4 bases and J lost 3 bases.